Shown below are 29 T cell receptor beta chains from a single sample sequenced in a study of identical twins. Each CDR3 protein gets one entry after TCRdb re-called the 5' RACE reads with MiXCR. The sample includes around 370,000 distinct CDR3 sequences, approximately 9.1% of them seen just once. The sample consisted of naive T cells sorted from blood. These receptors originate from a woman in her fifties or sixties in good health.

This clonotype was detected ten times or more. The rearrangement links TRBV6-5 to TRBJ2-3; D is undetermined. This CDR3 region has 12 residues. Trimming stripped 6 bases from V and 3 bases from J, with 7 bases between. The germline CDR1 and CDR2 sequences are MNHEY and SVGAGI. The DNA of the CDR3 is TGTGCCAGCAGGGTGGCTACAGATACGCAGTATTTT. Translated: CASRVATDTQYF.

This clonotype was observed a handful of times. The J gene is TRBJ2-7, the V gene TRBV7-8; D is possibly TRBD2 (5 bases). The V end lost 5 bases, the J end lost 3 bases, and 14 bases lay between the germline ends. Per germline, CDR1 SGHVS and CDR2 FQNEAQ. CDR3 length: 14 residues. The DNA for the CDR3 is TGTGCCAGCAGCCACCCGAGTGGGAGCTACGAGCAGTACGTC. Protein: CASSHPSGSYEQYV.

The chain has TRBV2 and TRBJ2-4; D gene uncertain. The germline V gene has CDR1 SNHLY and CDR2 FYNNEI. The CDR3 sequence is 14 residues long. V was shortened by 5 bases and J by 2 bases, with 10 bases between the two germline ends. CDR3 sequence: CASSLELSKNIQYF. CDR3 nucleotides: TGTGCCAGCAGTCTGGAGTTGTCCAAAAACATTCAGTACTTC.

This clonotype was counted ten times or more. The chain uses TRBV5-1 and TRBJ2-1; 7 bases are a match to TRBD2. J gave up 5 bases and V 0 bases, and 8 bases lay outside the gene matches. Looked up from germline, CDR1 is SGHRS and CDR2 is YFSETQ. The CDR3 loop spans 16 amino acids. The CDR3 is CASSLAQGGRDNEQFF. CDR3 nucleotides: TGCGCCAGCAGCTTGGCCCAAGGCGGGAGAGACAATGAGCAGTTCTTC.

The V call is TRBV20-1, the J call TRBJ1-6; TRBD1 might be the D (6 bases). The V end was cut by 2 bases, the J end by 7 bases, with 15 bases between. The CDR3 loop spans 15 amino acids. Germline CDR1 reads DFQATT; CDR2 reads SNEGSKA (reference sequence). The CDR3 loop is CSARWDTLGNSPLHF. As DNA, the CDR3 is TGCAGTGCTAGATGGGACACACTGGGCAATTCACCCCTCCACTTT.

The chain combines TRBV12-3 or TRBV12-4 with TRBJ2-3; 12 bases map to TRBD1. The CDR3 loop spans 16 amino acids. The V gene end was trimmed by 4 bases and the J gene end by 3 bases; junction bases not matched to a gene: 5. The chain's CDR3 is CASSYPGQGATDTQYF. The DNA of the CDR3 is TGTGCCAGCAGTTACCCGGGACAGGGGGCAACAGATACGCAGTATTTT.

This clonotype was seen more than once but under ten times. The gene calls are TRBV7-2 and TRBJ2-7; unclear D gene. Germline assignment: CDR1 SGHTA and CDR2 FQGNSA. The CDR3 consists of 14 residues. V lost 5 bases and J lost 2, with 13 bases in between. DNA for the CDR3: TGTGCCAGCAGCCCTAATTCATGGCCCTACGAGCAGTACTTC. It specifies CASSPNSWPYEQYF.

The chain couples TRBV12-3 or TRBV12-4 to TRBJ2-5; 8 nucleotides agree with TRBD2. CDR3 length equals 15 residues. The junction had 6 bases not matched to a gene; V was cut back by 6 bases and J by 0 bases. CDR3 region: CASRDSGAYQETQYF. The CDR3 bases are TGTGCCAGCAGGGATAGCGGGGCGTACCAAGAGACCCAGTACTTC.

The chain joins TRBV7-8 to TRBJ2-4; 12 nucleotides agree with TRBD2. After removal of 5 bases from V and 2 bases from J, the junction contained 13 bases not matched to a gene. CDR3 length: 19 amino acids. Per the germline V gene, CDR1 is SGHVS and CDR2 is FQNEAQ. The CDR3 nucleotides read TGTGCCAGCAGCCTCCGCGGGCTAGCGGGAGGGCCATCCAAAAACATTCAGTACTTC. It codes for CASSLRGLAGGPSKNIQYF.

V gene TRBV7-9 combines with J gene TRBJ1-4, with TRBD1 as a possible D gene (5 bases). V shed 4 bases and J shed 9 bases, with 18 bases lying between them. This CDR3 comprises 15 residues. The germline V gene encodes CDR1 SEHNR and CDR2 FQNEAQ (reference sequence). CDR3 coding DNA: TGTGCCAGCAGCTCCCGGACGGACATGAATAAAAAACTGTTTTTT. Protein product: CASSSRTDMNKKLFF.

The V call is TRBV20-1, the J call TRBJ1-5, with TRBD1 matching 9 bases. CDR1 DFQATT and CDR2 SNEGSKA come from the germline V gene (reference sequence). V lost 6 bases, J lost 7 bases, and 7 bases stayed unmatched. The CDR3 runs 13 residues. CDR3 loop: CSASGGQGQPQHF. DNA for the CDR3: TGCAGTGCGTCTGGGGGACAGGGCCAGCCCCAGCATTTT.

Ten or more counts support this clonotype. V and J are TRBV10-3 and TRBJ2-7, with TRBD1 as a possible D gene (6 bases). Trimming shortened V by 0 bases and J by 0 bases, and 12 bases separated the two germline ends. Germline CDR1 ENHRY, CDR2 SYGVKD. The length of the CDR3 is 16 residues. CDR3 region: CAISESRGLSSYEQYF. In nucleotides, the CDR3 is TGTGCCATCAGTGAGTCGAGGGGGTTAAGCTCCTACGAGCAGTACTTC.

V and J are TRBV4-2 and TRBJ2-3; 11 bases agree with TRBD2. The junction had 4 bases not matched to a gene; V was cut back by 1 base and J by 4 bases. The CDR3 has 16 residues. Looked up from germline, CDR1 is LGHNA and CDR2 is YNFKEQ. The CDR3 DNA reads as TGTGCCAGCAGCCAAGCCGGGACTAGCGGTGCAGATACGCAGTATTTT. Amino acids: CASSQAGTSGADTQYF.

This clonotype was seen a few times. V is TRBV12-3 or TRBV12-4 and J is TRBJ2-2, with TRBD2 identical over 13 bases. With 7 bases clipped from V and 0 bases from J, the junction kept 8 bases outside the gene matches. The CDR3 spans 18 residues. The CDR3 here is CASKTPGLAGTNTGELFF. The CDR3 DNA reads TGTGCCAGCAAGACCCCGGGACTAGCGGGAACGAACACCGGGGAGCTGTTTTTT.

CDR3 DNA sequence: TGTGCCAGCAGTTTTTGTGGGGAGCGACGGTCCTACGAGCAGTACGTC. It encodes CASSFCGERRSYEQYV. The chain carries TRBV27 and TRBJ2-7, with D tentatively TRBD2 (5 bases). The germline V gene encodes CDR1 MNHEY and CDR2 SMNVEV (reference sequence). The CDR3 has 16 residues. Between the trimmed V and J ends, which lost 3 bases and 1 base, there was a span of 16 bases.

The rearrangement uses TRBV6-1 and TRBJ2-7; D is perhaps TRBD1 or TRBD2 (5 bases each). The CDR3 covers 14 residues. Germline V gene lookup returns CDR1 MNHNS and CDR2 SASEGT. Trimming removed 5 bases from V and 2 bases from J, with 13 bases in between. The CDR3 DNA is TGTGCCAGCAGTACCCGGGACCGGACCTACGAGCAGTACGTC. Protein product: CASSTRDRTYEQYV.

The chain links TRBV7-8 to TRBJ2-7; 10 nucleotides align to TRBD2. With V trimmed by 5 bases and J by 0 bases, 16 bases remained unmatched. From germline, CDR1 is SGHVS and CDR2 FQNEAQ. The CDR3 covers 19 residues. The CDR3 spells CASSPTMIAGGLLSYEQYF. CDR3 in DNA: TGTGCCAGCAGCCCTACGATGATAGCGGGAGGCCTACTCTCCTACGAGCAGTACTTC.

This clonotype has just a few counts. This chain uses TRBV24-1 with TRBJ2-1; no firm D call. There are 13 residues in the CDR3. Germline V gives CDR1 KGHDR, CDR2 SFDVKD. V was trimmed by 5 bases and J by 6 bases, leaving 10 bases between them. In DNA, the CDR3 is TGTGCCACCAGTGCCCGTGGGCCCAATGAGCAGTTCTTC. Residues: CATSARGPNEQFF.

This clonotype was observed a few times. DNA for the CDR3: TGTGCCAGTAGTTCAGGGTTTTCTGAAGCTTTCTTT. It codes for CASSSGFSEAFF. The gene calls are TRBV19 and TRBJ1-1; a weak D match, TRBD1 (5 bases). V dropped 5 bases and J dropped 6 bases, with 10 bases sitting between them. Per germline, CDR1 LNHDA and CDR2 SQIVND (reference sequence). The CDR3 runs 12 residues.

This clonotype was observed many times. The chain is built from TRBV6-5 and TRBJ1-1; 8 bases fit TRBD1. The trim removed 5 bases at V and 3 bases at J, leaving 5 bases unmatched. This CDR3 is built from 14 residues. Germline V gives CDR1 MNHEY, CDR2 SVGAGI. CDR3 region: CASSLQGADTEAFF. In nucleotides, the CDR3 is TGTGCCAGCAGTCTCCAGGGGGCTGACACTGAAGCTTTCTTT.

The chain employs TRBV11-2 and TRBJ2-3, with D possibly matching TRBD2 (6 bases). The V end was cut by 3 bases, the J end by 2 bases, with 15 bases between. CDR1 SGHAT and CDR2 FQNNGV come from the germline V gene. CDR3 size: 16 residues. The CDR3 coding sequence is TGTGCCAGCAGCTTGGGTGGGGGAGGAACCACAGATACGCAGTATTTT. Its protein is CASSLGGGGTTDTQYF.

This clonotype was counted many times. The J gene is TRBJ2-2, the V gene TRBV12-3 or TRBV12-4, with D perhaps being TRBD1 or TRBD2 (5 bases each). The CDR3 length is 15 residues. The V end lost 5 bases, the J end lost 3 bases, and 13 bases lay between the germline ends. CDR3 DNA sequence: TGTGCCAGCAGTGCCGGGACGGCTTACACCGGGGAGCTGTTTTTT. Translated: CASSAGTAYTGELFF.

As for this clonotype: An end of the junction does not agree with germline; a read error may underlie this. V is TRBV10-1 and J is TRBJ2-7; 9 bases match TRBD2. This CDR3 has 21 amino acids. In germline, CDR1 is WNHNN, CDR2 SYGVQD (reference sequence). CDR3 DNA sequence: TGCGCCAGAAGTGATAGGGCCGCCGGGACTAGCTGCTGCCGAGTCTCCTACGAGCAGTACTTC. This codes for CARSDRAAGTSCCRVSYEQYF.

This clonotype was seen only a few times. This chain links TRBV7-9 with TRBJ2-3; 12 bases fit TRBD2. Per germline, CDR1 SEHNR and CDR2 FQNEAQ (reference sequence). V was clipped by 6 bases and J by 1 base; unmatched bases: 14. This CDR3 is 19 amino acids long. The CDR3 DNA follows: TGTGCCAGCAGTCGGACTAGCGGGGAGCCGGGGGCCGGCACAGATACGCAGTATTTT. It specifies CASSRTSGEPGAGTDTQYF. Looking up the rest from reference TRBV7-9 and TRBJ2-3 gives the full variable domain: DTGVSQNPRHKITKRGQNVTFRCDPISEHNRLYWYRQTLGQGPEFLTYFQNEAQLEKSRLLSDRFSAERPKGSFSTLEIQRTEQGDSAMYLCASSRTSGEPGAGTDTQYFGPGTRLTVL.

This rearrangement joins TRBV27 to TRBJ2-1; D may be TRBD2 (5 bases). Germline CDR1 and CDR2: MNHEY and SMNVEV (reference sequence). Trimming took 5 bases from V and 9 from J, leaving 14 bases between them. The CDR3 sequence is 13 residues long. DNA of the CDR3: TGTGCCAGCAGTGTACTAGTTTCGCTTGAGCAGTTCTTC. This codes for CASSVLVSLEQFF.

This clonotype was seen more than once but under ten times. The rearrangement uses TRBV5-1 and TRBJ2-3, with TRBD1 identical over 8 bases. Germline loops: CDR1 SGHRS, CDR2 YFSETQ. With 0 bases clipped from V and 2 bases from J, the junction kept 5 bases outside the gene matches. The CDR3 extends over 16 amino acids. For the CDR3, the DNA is TGCGCCAGCAGCTTGGACAGGGGGGCCTTCACAGATACGCAGTATTTT. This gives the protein CASSLDRGAFTDTQYF.

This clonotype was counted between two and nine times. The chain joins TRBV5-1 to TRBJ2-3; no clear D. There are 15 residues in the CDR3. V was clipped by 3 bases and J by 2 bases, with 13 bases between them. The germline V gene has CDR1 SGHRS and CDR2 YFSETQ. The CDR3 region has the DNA TGCGCCAGCAGCTCGCGCAGGAGCTACACAGATACGCAGTATTTT. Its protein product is CASSSRRSYTDTQYF.

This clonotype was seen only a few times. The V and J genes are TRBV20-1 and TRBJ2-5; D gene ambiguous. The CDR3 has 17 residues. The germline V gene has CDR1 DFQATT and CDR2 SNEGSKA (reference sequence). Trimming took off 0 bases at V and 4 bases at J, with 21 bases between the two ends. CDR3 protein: CSARDVRRAQATETQYF. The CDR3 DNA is TGCAGTGCTAGAGACGTGAGACGCGCCCAAGCTACAGAGACCCAGTACTTC.

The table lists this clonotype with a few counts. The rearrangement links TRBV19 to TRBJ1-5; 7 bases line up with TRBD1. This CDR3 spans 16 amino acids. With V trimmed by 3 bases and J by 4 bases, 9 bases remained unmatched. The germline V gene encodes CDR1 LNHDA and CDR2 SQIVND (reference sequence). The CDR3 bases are TGTGCCAGTAGTATCGGGAGGGGACAGCTTAATCAGCCCCAGCATTTT. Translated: CASSIGRGQLNQPQHF.